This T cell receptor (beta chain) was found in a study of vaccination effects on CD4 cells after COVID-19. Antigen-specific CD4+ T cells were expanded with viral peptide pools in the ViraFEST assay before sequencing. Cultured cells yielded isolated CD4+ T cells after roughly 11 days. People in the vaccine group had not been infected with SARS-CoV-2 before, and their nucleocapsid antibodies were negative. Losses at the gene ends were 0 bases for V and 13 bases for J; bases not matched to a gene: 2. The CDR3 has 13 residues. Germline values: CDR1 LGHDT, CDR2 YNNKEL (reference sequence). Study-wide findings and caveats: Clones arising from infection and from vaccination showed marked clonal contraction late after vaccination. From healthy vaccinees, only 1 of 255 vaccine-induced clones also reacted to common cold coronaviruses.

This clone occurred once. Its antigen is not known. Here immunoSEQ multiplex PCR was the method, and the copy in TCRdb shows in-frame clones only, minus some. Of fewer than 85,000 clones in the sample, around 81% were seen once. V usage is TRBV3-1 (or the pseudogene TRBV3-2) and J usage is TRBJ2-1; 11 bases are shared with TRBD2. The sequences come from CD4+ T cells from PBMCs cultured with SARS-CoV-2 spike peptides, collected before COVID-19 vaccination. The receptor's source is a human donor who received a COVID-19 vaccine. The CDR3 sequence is CASSQETSGGQFF. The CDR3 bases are TGTGCCAGCAGCCAAGAAACTAGCGGGGGCCAGTTCTTC.